The 12 T cell receptor beta chains listed next were all sequenced from one sample in a study of shared clonotypes between healthy human individuals. Method: immunoSEQ multiplex PCR; TCRdb's copy keeps in-frame clones and lacks some. The top ten hold 0.3% to 0.4% of the sample, which has 2.3 million or so clones, approximately 93% seen once. Sequencing was performed on naive CD4+ T cells from PBMCs. Subset reported: CD45RA+ positively selected. These TCRs come from a man aged 18 to 35 in good health. Some clones in this sample may be carry-over from other donors' samples.

This clone was observed a single time. The chain employs TRBV27 and TRBJ2-1; 7 bases align to TRBD2. V gave up 1 base and J gave up 4 bases; unmatched junction bases: 7. Looked up from germline, CDR1 is MNHEY and CDR2 is SMNVEV (reference sequence). The CDR3 is 16 residues long. The CDR3 reads CASSLFSGLNYNEQFF. CDR3 in DNA: TGTGCCAGCAGTTTATTTAGCGGGCTAAATTACAATGAGCAGTTCTTC.

The chain recombines TRBV5-1 with TRBJ2-3; no definite D call. The CDR3 runs 15 residues. The V gene lost 0 bases and the J gene lost 2 bases, with 10 bases spanning the gap. Germline V gene lookup returns CDR1 SGHRS and CDR2 YFSETQ. The CDR3 nucleotides read TGCGCCAGCAGCTTGGCCGGCAGACACACAGATACGCAGTATTTT. Its translation is CASSLAGRHTDTQYF.

The chain is built from TRBV7-9 and TRBJ1-2; 11 positions match TRBD1. The CDR3 consists of 17 residues. Per the germline V gene, CDR1 is SEHNR and CDR2 is FQNEAQ (reference sequence). J lost 2 bases, V lost 6 bases, and 11 bases had no gene match. The CDR3 region has the DNA TGTGCCAGCAGTGACTTGGACAGGGGGCGTTCAAACTATGGCTACACCTTC. Translation gives CASSDLDRGRSNYGYTF.

This sequence joins TRBV12-5 and TRBJ2-2, with D tentatively TRBD2 (6 bases). The germline gives CDR1 LGHNT, CDR2 FRNRAP. The CDR3 consists of 17 residues. Trimming cost V 2 bases and J 5 bases, with 18 bases left between them. CDR3 in amino acids: CASGLPPSGDRTGELFF. The CDR3 DNA follows: TGTGCTAGTGGTTTGCCCCCCTCGGGAGATAGGACCGGGGAGCTGTTTTTT.

This clone was counted a few times. V gene TRBV4-2 combines with J gene TRBJ1-5; TRBD1 might be the D (5 bases). The germline gives CDR1 LGHNA, CDR2 YNFKEQ. V dropped 0 bases and J dropped 5 bases, with 11 bases sitting between them. The CDR3 is 15 amino acids. The CDR3 spells CASSQEWGGYQPQHF. CDR3 nucleotide sequence: TGTGCCAGCAGCCAAGAATGGGGGGGGTATCAGCCCCAGCATTTT.

This clone was found once. V and J are TRBV5-1 and TRBJ1-1; 8 bases agree with TRBD1. The CDR3 is 17 residues long. The V gene end was trimmed by 2 bases and the J gene end by 2 bases; junction bases not matched to a gene: 11. In germline, CDR1 is SGHRS, CDR2 YFSETQ. CDR3 sequence (DNA): TGCGCCAGCAGCTTTGGGATCTCACAGGGGGTCAACACTGAAGCTTTCTTT. It is translated as CASSFGISQGVNTEAFF.

The rearrangement joins TRBV6-5 to TRBJ2-7; perhaps D is TRBD1 or TRBD2 (5 bases each). Germline assignment: CDR1 MNHEY and CDR2 SVGAGI. V lost 6 bases and J lost 3, with 15 bases in between. The CDR3 extends over 14 amino acids. CDR3 sequence (DNA): TGTGCCAGCAGGGGGACGGGACCCAACTACGAGCAGTACTTC. Translated, it gives CASRGTGPNYEQYF.

This clone was found a few times. Other nucleotide sequences in the sample specify the same CDR3. The V gene is TRBV7-9, the J gene TRBJ1-1, with no clear D. This CDR3 region has 13 residues. Looked up from germline, CDR1 is SEHNR and CDR2 is FQNEAQ (reference sequence). V was clipped by 1 base and J by 1 base, with 4 bases between them. The CDR3 DNA reads as TGTGCCAGCAGCTTAGAACAGAACACTGAAGCTTTCTTT. Translating it yields CASSLEQNTEAFF. The full variable domain, in which reference TRBV7-9 and TRBJ1-1 provide the parts outside the CDR3, is DTGVSQNPRHKITKRGQNVTFRCDPISEHNRLYWYRQTLGQGPEFLTYFQNEAQLEKSRLLSDRFSAERPKGSFSTLEIQRTEQGDSAMYLCASSLEQNTEAFFGQGTRLTVV.

The chain joins TRBV28 to TRBJ1-4; D call uncertain. CDR1 is MDHEN and CDR2 is SYDVKM in the germline V gene. CDR3 length: 16 amino acids. Trimming took off 5 bases at V and 4 bases at J, with 17 bases between the two ends. CDR3 in amino acids: CASSLQVGTFNEKLFF. The CDR3 DNA follows: TGTGCCAGCAGTCTCCAAGTCGGAACGTTTAATGAAAAACTGTTTTTT.

The J gene is TRBJ2-7, the V gene TRBV15, with D tentatively TRBD1 or TRBD2 (5 bases each). CDR3 size: 14 residues. Trimming pared 2 bases from V and 3 bases from J, leaving 11 bases between. The germline gives CDR1 LNHNV, CDR2 YYDKDF (reference sequence). The CDR3 loop reads CATSRTRDLYEQYF. The CDR3 DNA reads as TGTGCCACCAGCAGAACGAGGGACCTCTACGAGCAGTACTTC.

In regard to this clone: Other DNA sequences in the same sample also yield this CDR3. The chain links TRBV5-1 to TRBJ2-7; possible D gene TRBD2, 5 bases. The CDR3 is 14 amino acids. V lost 0 bases and J lost 3, with 10 bases in between. Germline V CDR1 and CDR2: SGHRS, YFSETQ. The CDR3 region has the DNA TGCGCCAGCAGCTTGGGGACTGATTTCTACGAGCAGTACTTC. Its translation is CASSLGTDFYEQYF.

The gene calls are TRBV7-2 and TRBJ2-1; D not certain. The germline gives CDR1 SGHTA, CDR2 FQGNSA. The length of the CDR3 is 16 residues. Trimming shortened V by 3 bases and J by 0 bases, and 12 bases separated the two germline ends. CDR3 residues: CASSLAGRSSYNEQFF. The CDR3, as DNA: TGTGCCAGCAGCTTGGCCGGAAGAAGCTCCTACAATGAGCAGTTCTTC.